The TCR beta chain under discussion was sequenced for a study of cytomegalovirus exposure and HLA in healthy donors. Study context: Genetic ancestry analysis placed around 76% of the approximately 390 donors that were genotyped in the Caucasian-associated cluster. Study findings and constraints: For TCR beta chains, V- and J-gene trimming was later linked to a missense DCLRE1C variant. Productive rates of about 90% or about 30% were seen for most TCR beta V segments in an earlier analysis. Among the CMV-associated chains, a few were confirmed in vitro as specific for CMV antigens.

In germline, CDR1 is MNHEY, CDR2 SVGAGI. The CDR3 totals 13 residues. This PCR relied on a set of 60 Vbeta primers and 13 Jbeta primers. Clones were read by immunoSEQ multiplex PCR, and TCRdb kept only the in-frame ones, dropping some. The sample shows about 130,000 clones, around 86% of them seen only once. As to this clone: No antigen is known for it. One junction end does not reproduce the germline sequence, and a read error may be involved.

The sample comprised PBMCs. The chain employs TRBV6-5 and TRBJ2-5; weak D call: TRBD1 (5 bases). The sequence derives from a man aged 18 to 30 in good health and CMV-seronegative. The CDR3 DNA follows: TGTGCCTGCAGGGCGGAGTACCAAGAGACCCAGTACTTC. It is translated as CACRAEYQETQYF.